The next 26 T cell receptor beta chains were all read from a single sample in a study of regulatory T cells in long-lasting Graves disease. The TCR beta library used iRepertoire HTBI primers with Arm-PCR amplification of CDR3. TCRdb called the multiplex PCR reads again in MiXCR, with one record for every CDR3 protein. The sample consists of about 380,000 distinct CDR3 sequences, about a sixth of them appearing once. Time point reported: newly diagnosed GD, antithyroid drugs for less than 3 months. Researchers made the TCR library from RNA that was extracted from PBMCs. The sample here was peripheral blood mononuclear cells (PBMCs), taken at new diagnosis, from a patient treated with antithyroid drugs. The receptors shown here come from a female donor with Graves disease.

The V gene is TRBV11-2, the J gene TRBJ2-3, with TRBD1 identical over 7 bases. The J call may be faulty, since TRBJ2-1 better matches the DNA end. Germline CDR1 SGHAT, CDR2 FQNNGV. The CDR3 runs 13 residues. The CDR3 spells CASSLVGQNEQFF. The CDR3 DNA reads TGTGCCAGCAGCTTAGTGGGACAGAATGAGCAGTTCTTC.

This clonotype has only a few counts. The rearrangement joins TRBV10-3 to TRBJ1-2; D remains ambiguous. This CDR3 has 18 residues. Germline V lookup: CDR1 ENHRY, CDR2 SYGVKD. V was cut by 3 bases and J by 4 bases, with 24 bases left in between. The DNA of the CDR3 is TGTGCCATCAGTGACATGCGGAGGCCACCTGGAGCCACCTATGGCTACACCTTC. Translation gives CAISDMRRPPGATYGYTF.

The rearrangement joins TRBV24-1 to TRBJ2-1, with 7 positions matching TRBD1. CDR3 size: 13 residues. V shed 3 bases, J shed 15 bases, and the junction held 10 bases outside the gene matches. The germline V gene has CDR1 KGHDR and CDR2 SFDVKD. In DNA, the CDR3 is TGTGCCACCAGTGATCGACAGGGTACAAGGCGGTTCTTC. This gives the protein CATSDRQGTRRFF.

This chain uses TRBV20-1 with TRBJ1-5; 7 bases line up with TRBD1. The CDR3 sequence is 15 residues long. Germline trimming cut 0 bases from V and 6 bases from J; bases unmatched to any gene: 8. Germline V lookup: CDR1 DFQATT, CDR2 SNEGSKA (reference sequence). The CDR3 DNA is TGCAGTGCTAGAGATTGGAGGGGGCAGGGTCAGCCCCAGCATTTT. This translates into CSARDWRGQGQPQHF.

This clonotype has ten or more counts. This chain uses TRBV20-1 with TRBJ1-5, with D perhaps matching TRBD1 (5 bases). This CDR3 has 13 amino acids. The V end lost 0 bases, the J end lost 7 bases, and 10 bases lay between the germline ends. The V gene's germline CDR1 is DFQATT and CDR2 SNEGSKA (reference sequence). CDR3 DNA: TGCAGTGCTAGAGATAAGACAGTCCAGCCCCAGCATTTT. The encoded protein is CSARDKTVQPQHF.

This clonotype was observed at least ten times. The chain joins TRBV5-4 to TRBJ1-1; D remains unclear. This CDR3 is built from 15 residues. Germline V lookup: CDR1 SGHNT, CDR2 YYREEE (reference sequence). Trimming removed 0 bases from V and 0 bases from J, with 9 bases in between. The CDR3 nucleotides are TGTGCCAGCAGCTTGGCGGGCTTAATGAACACTGAAGCTTTCTTT. Translating it yields CASSLAGLMNTEAFF. The complete variable domain, with remaining parts taken from reference TRBV5-4 and TRBJ1-1, reads ETGVTQSPTHLIKTRGQQVTLRCSSQSGHNTVSWYQQALGQGPQFIFQYYREEENGRGNFPPRFSGLQFPNYSSELNVNALELDDSALYLCASSLAGLMNTEAFFGQGTRLTVV.

The chain uses TRBV28 and TRBJ1-5; TRBD1 aligns across 7 bases. The CDR3 has 15 residues. CDR1 and CDR2 (germline): MDHEN, SYDVKM. Unmatched junction bases numbered 5, after V lost 4 bases and J lost 2 bases. CDR3 in amino acids: CASSYSGTGNQPQHF. The CDR3 DNA follows: TGTGCCAGCAGTTACTCCGGGACAGGCAATCAGCCCCAGCATTTT. The whole variable domain, filled in from reference TRBV28 and TRBJ1-5, reads DVKVTQSSRYLVKRTGEKVFLECVQDMDHENMFWYRQDPGLGLRLIYFSYDVKMKEKGDIPEGYSVSREKKERFSLILESASTNQTSMYLCASSYSGTGNQPQHFGDGTRLSIL.

The chain couples TRBV18 to TRBJ2-1; D unresolved. V was cut by 2 bases and J by 9 bases, with 14 bases left in between. From germline, CDR1 is KGHSH and CDR2 LQKENI. This CDR3 has 14 residues. CDR3 DNA: TGTGCCAGCTCACCATCAGACACGGACGGTGAGCAGTTCTTC. Translation gives CASSPSDTDGEQFF.

This clonotype was counted a few times. The V call is TRBV29-1, the J call TRBJ1-4, with 7 bases that match TRBD1. Germline values: CDR1 SQVTM, CDR2 ANQGSEA. V lost 4 bases and J lost 6; bases outside the gene matches: 8. CDR3 length: 14 amino acids. CDR3 in DNA: TGCAGCGTTGGCCCGGGACAGAAAGATGAAAAACTGTTTTTT. Translation gives CSVGPGQKDEKLFF.

This clonotype came up many times. The CDR3: CAWTDPMTGEQYF. The CDR3 nucleotides read TGTGCCTGGACCGATCCAATGACGGGCGAGCAGTACTTC. The chain joins TRBV30 to TRBJ2-7; D not certain. V lost 4 bases and J lost 6, with 16 bases in between. The CDR3 is made up of 13 amino acids. Germline V gene sequence: CDR1 GTSNPN, CDR2 SVGIG (reference sequence).

In its sample, this clonotype was seen many times. This sequence joins TRBV5-1 and TRBJ1-6; 9 bases line up with TRBD1. The ends lost 2 bases at V and 7 bases at J; junction bases unmatched: 4. Germline-derived CDR1 and CDR2 are SGHRS and YFSETQ. This CDR3 spans 15 amino acids. The CDR3 nucleotides read TGCGCCAGCAGCTTCGCACAGGGGGCAAATTCACCCCTCCACTTT. Encoded protein: CASSFAQGANSPLHF. Looking up the rest from reference TRBV5-1 and TRBJ1-6 gives the full variable domain: KAGVTQTPRYLIKTRGQQVTLSCSPISGHRSVSWYQQTPGQGLQFLFEYFSETQRNKGNFPGRFSGRQFSNSRSEMNVSTLELGDSALYLCASSFAQGANSPLHFGNGTRLTVT.

This clonotype was seen many times. The rearrangement links TRBV7-9 to TRBJ2-7, with 9 bases lining up with TRBD1. V lost 5 bases, J lost 3 bases, and 8 bases stayed unmatched. The CDR3 is made up of 15 amino acids. The germline CDR1 and CDR2 sequences are SEHNR and FQNEAQ (reference sequence). The DNA of the CDR3 is TGTGCCAGCAGCCTCCAACCGGGACAGGGCTACGAGCAGTACTTC. Translated, it gives CASSLQPGQGYEQYF.

This clonotype was seen at least ten times. V is TRBV7-9 and J is TRBJ1-1, with D unresolved. V lost 2 bases to trimming and J lost 8 bases, with 9 bases between them. The CDR3 has 12 amino acids. The germline CDR1 and CDR2 sequences are SEHNR and FQNEAQ (reference sequence). The CDR3 sequence: CASSLRPNEAFF. CDR3 bases: TGTGCCAGCAGCTTAAGACCGAACGAAGCTTTCTTT.

This clonotype was counted ten times or more. V usage is TRBV6-1 and J usage is TRBJ2-4; D is unclear. The CDR3 sequence is 15 residues long. The germline CDR1 and CDR2 sequences are MNHNS and SASEGT. Trimming removed 6 bases at V and 2 bases at J, with 14 bases between. CDR3 sequence (DNA): TGTGCCAGCAGCCCCATTGGGAAGTCCAAAAACATTCAGTACTTC. Its translation is CASSPIGKSKNIQYF.

This clonotype showed up many times. The rearrangement links TRBV27 to TRBJ1-5; D is uncertain. The V end was cut by 3 bases, the J end by 0 bases, with 9 bases between. Per the germline V gene, CDR1 is MNHEY and CDR2 is SMNVEV (reference sequence). The CDR3 covers 15 residues. The CDR3 DNA is TGTGCCAGCAGTTTCTCTCCATATAGCAATCAGCCCCAGCATTTT. Protein sequence: CASSFSPYSNQPQHF.

In this sample, this clonotype turned up many times. The chain has TRBV28 and TRBJ2-1; tentatively, D is TRBD1 or TRBD2 (5 bases each). Trimming took off 10 bases at V and 1 base at J, with 11 bases between the two ends. CDR1 and CDR2 from the germline V gene are MDHEN and SYDVKM. There are 13 residues in the CDR3. The CDR3 nucleotides are TGTGCCACCCGGGACGGGTCCTACAATGAGCAGTTCTTC. Translated, it gives CATRDGSYNEQFF.

This clonotype appeared a few times. J is TRBJ2-7 and V is TRBV6-5; 11 bases map to TRBD1. V trimming: 0 bases; J trimming: 6 bases; junction bases outside the gene matches: 13. Germline V CDR1 and CDR2: MNHEY, SVGAGI. This CDR3 region has 18 residues. CDR3 amino acids: CASSYSDRGRAIWAEQYF. CDR3 DNA sequence: TGTGCCAGCAGTTACTCGGACAGGGGGCGCGCGATTTGGGCCGAGCAGTACTTC.

V and J are TRBV19 and TRBJ1-1; D might be TRBD1 (6 bases). V was shortened by 6 bases and J by 6 bases, with 11 bases between the two germline ends. From germline, CDR1 is LNHDA and CDR2 SQIVND (reference sequence). The CDR3 is 12 residues long. CDR3 residues: CASSVQGPEAFF. The DNA for the CDR3 is TGTGCCAGTAGCGTACAGGGCCCTGAAGCTTTCTTT.

This clonotype was observed at least ten times. The chain employs TRBV28 and TRBJ2-7, with 9 positions matching TRBD1. Germline V lookup: CDR1 MDHEN, CDR2 SYDVKM. The CDR3 covers 16 residues. J gave up 1 base and V 5 bases, and 9 bases lay outside the gene matches. The CDR3 reads CASSRTGVTRSYEQYF. The CDR3 DNA sequence: TGTGCCAGCAGTAGGACAGGGGTTACCCGTTCCTACGAGCAGTACTTC.

This clonotype has more than one count but fewer than ten. This clone may be a read error of a much larger clone one base away. This rearrangement joins TRBV3-1 to TRBJ1-1, with a possible D match to TRBD1 (5 bases). Germline V gene data show CDR1 as LGHDT and CDR2 as YNNKEL (reference sequence). Between the trimmed V and J ends, which lost 4 bases and 1 base, there was a span of 7 bases. The CDR3 totals 13 residues. The CDR3 loop is CASSRQPNTEAFF. The CDR3 DNA reads as TGTGCCAGCAGCCGACAGCCGAACACTGAAGCTTTCTTT.

The CDR3: CARTRTGCPAYNEKLFF. For the CDR3, the DNA is TGTGCCAGGACTCGGACAGGTTGCCCGGCTTATAATGAAAAACTGTTTTTT. The rearrangement joins TRBV19 to TRBJ1-4; TRBD1 matches 7 bases. This CDR3 contains 17 residues. The ends lost 9 bases at V and 4 bases at J; junction bases unmatched: 17. Germline CDR1 and CDR2: LNHDA and SQIVND (reference sequence).

Many counts were recorded for this clonotype. CDR3 residues: CASSGRLEGTVFYEQYF. The CDR3 DNA reads TGTGCCAGCAGTGGGAGGCTTGAGGGGACAGTCTTCTACGAGCAGTACTTC. The gene calls are TRBV2 and TRBJ2-7, with 7 bases aligning to TRBD1. V trimming: 4 bases; J trimming: 3 bases; junction bases outside the gene matches: 15. This CDR3 has 17 residues. Germline V gene lookup returns CDR1 SNHLY and CDR2 FYNNEI.

The chain is built from TRBV4-1 and TRBJ2-3; 8 nucleotides match TRBD1. The CDR3 has 14 amino acids. The germline CDR1 and CDR2 sequences are MGHRA and YSYEKL. The junction had 6 bases not matched to a gene; V was cut back by 8 bases and J by 2 bases. CDR3 sequence (DNA): TGCGCCAGCGAAGGCAGGGGGCCCACAGATACGCAGTATTTT. As protein: CASEGRGPTDTQYF.

This clonotype has a handful of counts. This rearrangement joins TRBV7-9 to TRBJ1-5, with a tentative D call TRBD1 (6 bases). Germline values: CDR1 SEHNR, CDR2 FQNEAQ (reference sequence). This CDR3 spans 17 amino acids. The germline V and J ends were trimmed by 5 bases and 0 bases, with 17 bases remaining between them. The CDR3 DNA is TGTGCCAGCAGCCTCGGGCGGGGGGCCGATAGCAATCAGCCCCAGCATTTT. Translation gives CASSLGRGADSNQPQHF. The full variable domain, with the rest looked up from reference TRBV7-9 and TRBJ1-5, is DTGVSQNPRHKITKRGQNVTFRCDPISEHNRLYWYRQTLGQGPEFLTYFQNEAQLEKSRLLSDRFSAERPKGSFSTLEIQRTEQGDSAMYLCASSLGRGADSNQPQHFGDGTRLSIL.

This clonotype has at least ten counts. V is TRBV5-6 and J is TRBJ1-3; no definite D call. In germline, CDR1 is SGHDT, CDR2 YYEEEE. The CDR3 is 15 amino acids. V was shortened by 0 bases and J by 0 bases, with 7 bases between the two germline ends. The CDR3 DNA is TGTGCCAGCAGCTTGGGGTTCAGCTCTGGAAACACCATATATTTT. It encodes CASSLGFSSGNTIYF.

This clonotype was recorded at least ten times. This chain connects TRBV11-2 to TRBJ2-3; a possible D gene is TRBD2 (6 bases). The CDR3 contains 16 residues. Between the trimmed V and J ends, which lost 5 bases and 1 base, there was a span of 16 bases. Germline CDR1 SGHAT, CDR2 FQNNGV. The CDR3 reads CASSLTGDGRTDTQYF. Written as DNA, the CDR3 is TGTGCCAGCAGCCTCACGGGGGACGGCCGCACAGATACGCAGTATTTT.